The present TCR beta chain was sequenced within a study of radiotherapy plus CTLA-4 blockade in lung cancer (dated by TCRdb to the late 2010s). In the study overall: Among enrolled patients, about 17% had an objective response and roughly 33% reached disease control. Overall study outcomes, separate from this receptor: Early dynamic changes in blood T cell clones, together with increased serum interferon-beta after radiation, were reported as the strongest predictors of response. After treatment with radiotherapy and ipilimumab, TCR clones that came from tumors expanded in the peripheral blood.

Concerning this clone: Its antigen is still unknown. No much larger clone is present one base from it, and per-base qualities are unavailable.

Library creation used the immunoSEQ multiplex PCR assay. In its TCRdb copy, this immuneACCESS table keeps in-frame sequences only and misses some clones. Where compared with another copy, unresolved V genes explain less than half of these, and the others have no known cause. This sample lists tens of thousands of clones; less than 80% were detected once. About 10% of the sample is in the top ten clones. The study tested focal radiation therapy combined with CTLA-4 blockade (ipilimumab) in patients with chemo-refractory metastatic non-small-cell lung cancer. The germline V gene encodes CDR1 SGDLS and CDR2 YYNGEE. From cysteine to phenylalanine, the CDR3 is 14 amino acids long. CDR3 DNA is the only sequence kept; it has 42 bases, read in frame from the first base. A distance of 12 bases separates the germline ends of V and J, which lose 3 bases and 4 bases respectively.

The specimen was peripheral blood, collected from a patient treated with radiotherapy plus ipilimumab. The sequence is built from TRBV9 and TRBJ2-3; no D gene is confidently identified. This receptor was identified in a human donor with non-small cell lung cancer who had a complete response to radiotherapy plus ipilimumab. The DNA is TGTGCCAGCAGCGAGGGTAGCTGGCCAGATACGCAGTATTTT. Its translation reads: CASSEGSWPDTQYF.